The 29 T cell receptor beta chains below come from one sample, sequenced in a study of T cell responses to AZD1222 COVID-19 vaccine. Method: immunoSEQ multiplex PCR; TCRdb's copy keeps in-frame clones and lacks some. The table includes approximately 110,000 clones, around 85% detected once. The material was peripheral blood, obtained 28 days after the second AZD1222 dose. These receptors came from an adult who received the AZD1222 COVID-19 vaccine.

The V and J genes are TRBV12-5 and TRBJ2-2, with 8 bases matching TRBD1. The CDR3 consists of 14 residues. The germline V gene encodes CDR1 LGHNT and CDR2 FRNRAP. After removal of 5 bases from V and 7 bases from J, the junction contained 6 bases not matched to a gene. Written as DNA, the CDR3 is TGTGCTAGTGGTCGGACAGGGTCAAGCGGGGAGCTGTTTTTT. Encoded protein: CASGRTGSSGELFF.

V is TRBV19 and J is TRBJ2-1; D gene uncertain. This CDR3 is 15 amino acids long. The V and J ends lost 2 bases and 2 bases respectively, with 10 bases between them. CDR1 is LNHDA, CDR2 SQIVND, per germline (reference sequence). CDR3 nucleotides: TGTGCCAGTAGTATAATGCCAGAGGCCTACAATGAGCAGTTCTTC. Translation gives CASSIMPEAYNEQFF.

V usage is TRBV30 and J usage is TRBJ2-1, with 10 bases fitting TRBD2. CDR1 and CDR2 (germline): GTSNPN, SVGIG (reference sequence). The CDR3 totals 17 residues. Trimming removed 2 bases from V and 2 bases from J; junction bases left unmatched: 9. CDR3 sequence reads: CAWSSTRTSGTYNEQFF. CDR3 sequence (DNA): TGTGCCTGGAGTTCCACTCGGACTAGCGGAACCTACAATGAGCAGTTCTTC.

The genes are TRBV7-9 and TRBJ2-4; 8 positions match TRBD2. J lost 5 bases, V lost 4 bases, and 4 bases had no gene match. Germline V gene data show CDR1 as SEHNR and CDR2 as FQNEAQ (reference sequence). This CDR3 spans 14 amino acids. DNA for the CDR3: TGTGCCAGCAGCTACGGGACTAGGGAAAACATTCAGTACTTC. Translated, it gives CASSYGTRENIQYF.

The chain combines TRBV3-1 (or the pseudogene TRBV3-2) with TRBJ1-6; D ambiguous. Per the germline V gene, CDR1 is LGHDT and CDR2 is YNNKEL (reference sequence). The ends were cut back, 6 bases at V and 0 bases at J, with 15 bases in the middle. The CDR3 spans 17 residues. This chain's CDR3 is CASSHDTTNSYNSPLHF. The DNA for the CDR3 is TGTGCCAGCAGTCATGACACCACCAACTCCTATAATTCACCCCTCCACTTT.

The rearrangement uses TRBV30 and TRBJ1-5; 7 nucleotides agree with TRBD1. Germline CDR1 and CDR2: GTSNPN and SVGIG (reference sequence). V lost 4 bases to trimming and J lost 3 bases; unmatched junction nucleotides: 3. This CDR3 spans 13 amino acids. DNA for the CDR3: TGTGCCTGGACGACAGGGCACAATCAGCCCCAGCATTTT. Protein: CAWTTGHNQPQHF.

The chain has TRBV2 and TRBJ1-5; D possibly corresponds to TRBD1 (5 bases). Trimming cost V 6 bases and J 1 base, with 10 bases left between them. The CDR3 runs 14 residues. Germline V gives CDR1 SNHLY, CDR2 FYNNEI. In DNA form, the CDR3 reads TGTGCCAGCAGCAACAGACAGAGCAATCAGCCCCAGCATTTT. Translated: CASSNRQSNQPQHF.

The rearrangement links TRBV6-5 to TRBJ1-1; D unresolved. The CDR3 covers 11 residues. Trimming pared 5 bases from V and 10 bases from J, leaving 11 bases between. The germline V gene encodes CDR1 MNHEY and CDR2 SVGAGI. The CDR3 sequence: CASSLGVVAFF. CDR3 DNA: TGTGCCAGCAGTCTCGGGGTGGTAGCTTTCTTT.

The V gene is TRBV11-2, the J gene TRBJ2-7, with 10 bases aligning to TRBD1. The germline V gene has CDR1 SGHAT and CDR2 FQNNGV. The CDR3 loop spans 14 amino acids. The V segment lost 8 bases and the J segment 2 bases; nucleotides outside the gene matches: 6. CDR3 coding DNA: TGTGCCAGCGGTCCGACAGGGGGCGCCTACGAGCAGTACTTC. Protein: CASGPTGGAYEQYF. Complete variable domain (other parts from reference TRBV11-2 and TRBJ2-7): EAGVAQSPRYKIIEKRQSVAFWCNPISGHATLYWYQQILGQGPKLLIQFQNNGVVDDSQLPKDRFSAERLKGVDSTLKIQPAKLEDSAVYLCASGPTGGAYEQYFGPGTRLTVT.

The CDR3 nucleotides are TGTGCCAGCAGCTTAGCCACAGGGGACTTCTATGGCTACACCTTC. Its translation: CASSLATGDFYGYTF. The rearrangement uses TRBV7-2 and TRBJ1-2, with 7 bases that match TRBD1. Trimming took 0 bases from V and 4 from J; bases not matched to a gene: 5. The CDR3 runs to 15 residues. Germline-derived CDR1 and CDR2 are SGHTA and FQGNSA.

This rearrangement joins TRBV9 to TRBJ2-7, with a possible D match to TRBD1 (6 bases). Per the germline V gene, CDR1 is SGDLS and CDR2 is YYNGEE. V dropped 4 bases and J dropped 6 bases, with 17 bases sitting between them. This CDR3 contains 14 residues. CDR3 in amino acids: CASSPGTPPLEQYF. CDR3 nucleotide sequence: TGTGCCAGCAGCCCCGGGACACCGCCGCTCGAGCAGTACTTC. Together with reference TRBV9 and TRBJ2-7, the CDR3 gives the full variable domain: DSGVTQTPKHLITATGQRVTLRCSPRSGDLSVYWYQQSLDQGLQFLIQYYNGEERAKGNILERFSAQQFPDLHSELNLSSLELGDSALYFCASSPGTPPLEQYFGPGTRLTVT.

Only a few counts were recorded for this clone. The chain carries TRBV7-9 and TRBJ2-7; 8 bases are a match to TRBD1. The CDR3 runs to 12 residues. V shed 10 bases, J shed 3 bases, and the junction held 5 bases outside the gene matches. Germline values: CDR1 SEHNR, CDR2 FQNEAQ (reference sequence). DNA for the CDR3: TGTGCCACCGAGGACAGGGACTACGAGCAGTACTTC. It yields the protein CATEDRDYEQYF.

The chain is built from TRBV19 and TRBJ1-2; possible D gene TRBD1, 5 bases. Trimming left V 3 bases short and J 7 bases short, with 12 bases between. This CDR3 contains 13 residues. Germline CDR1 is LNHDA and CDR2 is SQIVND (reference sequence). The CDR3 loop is CASSIPGLGGYTF. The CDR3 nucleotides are TGTGCCAGTAGTATCCCGGGGCTTGGTGGCTACACCTTC.

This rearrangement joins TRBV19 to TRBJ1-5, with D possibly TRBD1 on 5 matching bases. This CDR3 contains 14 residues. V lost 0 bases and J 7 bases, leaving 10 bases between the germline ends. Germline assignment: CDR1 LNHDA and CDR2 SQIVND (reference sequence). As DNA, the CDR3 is TGTGCCAGTAGTATAGATGTAGGGGTACAGCCCCAGCATTTT. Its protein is CASSIDVGVQPQHF.

The DNA of the CDR3 is TGTGCCTGGGGGGGACAGTTGAACACTGAAGCTTTCTTT. This sequence encodes CAWGGQLNTEAFF. The chain recombines TRBV30 with TRBJ1-1, with 7 nucleotides matching TRBD1. J gave up 0 bases and V 5 bases, and 3 bases lay outside the gene matches. The germline V gene has CDR1 GTSNPN and CDR2 SVGIG (reference sequence). The CDR3 has 13 residues.

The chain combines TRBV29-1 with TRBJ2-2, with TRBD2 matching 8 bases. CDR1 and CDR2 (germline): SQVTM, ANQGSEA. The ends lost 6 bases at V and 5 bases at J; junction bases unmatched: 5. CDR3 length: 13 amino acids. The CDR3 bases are TGCAGCGTGACCGGGGGGGGTACCGGGGAGCTGTTTTTT. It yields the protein CSVTGGGTGELFF.

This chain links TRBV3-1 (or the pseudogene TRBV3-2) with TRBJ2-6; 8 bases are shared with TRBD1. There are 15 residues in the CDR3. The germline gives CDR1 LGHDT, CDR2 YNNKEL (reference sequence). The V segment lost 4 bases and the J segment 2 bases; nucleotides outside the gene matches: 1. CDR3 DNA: TGTGCCAGCAGCCGGACAGGGACTGGGGCCAACGTCCTGACTTTC. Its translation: CASSRTGTGANVLTF.

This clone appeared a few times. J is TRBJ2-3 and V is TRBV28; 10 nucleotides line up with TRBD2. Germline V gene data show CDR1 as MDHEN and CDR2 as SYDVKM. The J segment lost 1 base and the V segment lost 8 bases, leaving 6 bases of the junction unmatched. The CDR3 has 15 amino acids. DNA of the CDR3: TGTGCCAGCCGTACTAGCGGGGCGGGCACAGATACGCAGTATTTT. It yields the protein CASRTSGAGTDTQYF.

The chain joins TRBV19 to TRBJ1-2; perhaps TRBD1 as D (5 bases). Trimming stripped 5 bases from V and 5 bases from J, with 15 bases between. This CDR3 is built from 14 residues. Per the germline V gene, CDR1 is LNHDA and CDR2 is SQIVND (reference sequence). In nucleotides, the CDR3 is TGTGCCAGTAGTCCAAGGGGCGACGAGTATGGCTACACCTTC. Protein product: CASSPRGDEYGYTF.

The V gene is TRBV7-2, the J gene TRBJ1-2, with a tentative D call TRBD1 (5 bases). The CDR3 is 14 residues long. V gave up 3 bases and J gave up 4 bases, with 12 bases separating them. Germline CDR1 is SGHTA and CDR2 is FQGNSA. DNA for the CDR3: TGTGCCAGCAGCTTGGGACTGAAAGCCTATGGCTACACCTTC. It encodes CASSLGLKAYGYTF.

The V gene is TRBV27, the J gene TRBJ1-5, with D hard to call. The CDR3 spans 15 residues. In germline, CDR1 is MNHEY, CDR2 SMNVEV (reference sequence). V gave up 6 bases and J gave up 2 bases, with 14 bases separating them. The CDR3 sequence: CASSSEGIGNQPQHF. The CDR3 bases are TGTGCCAGCAGCTCAGAGGGAATCGGCAATCAGCCCCAGCATTTT.

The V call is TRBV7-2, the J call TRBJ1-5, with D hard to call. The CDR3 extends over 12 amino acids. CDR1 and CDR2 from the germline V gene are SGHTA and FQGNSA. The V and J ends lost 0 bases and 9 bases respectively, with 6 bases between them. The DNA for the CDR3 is TGTGCCAGCAGCTTAGCGCGCGGGCCCCAGCATTTT. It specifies CASSLARGPQHF.

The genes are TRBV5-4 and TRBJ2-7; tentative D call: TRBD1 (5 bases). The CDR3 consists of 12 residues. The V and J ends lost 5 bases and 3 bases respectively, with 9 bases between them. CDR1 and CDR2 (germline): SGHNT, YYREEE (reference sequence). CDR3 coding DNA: TGTGCCAGCAGTTCTGACAGCTACGAGCAGTACTTC. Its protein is CASSSDSYEQYF.

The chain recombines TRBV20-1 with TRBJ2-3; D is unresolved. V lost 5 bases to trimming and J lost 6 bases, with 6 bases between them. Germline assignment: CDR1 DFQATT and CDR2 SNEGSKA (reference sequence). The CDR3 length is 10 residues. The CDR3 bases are TGCAGTGCTCCTATTGATACGCAGTATTTT. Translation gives CSAPIDTQYF.

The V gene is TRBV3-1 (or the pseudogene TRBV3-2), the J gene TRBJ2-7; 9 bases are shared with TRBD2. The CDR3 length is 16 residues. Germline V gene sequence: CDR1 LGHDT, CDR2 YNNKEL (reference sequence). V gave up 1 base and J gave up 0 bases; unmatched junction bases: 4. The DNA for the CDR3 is TGTGCCAGCAGCCAAGTTCCAGCGGGGGGCTCCTACGAGCAGTACTTC. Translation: CASSQVPAGGSYEQYF.

This CDR3 reads CASKANSYNEQFF. Here the CDR3 DNA reads TGTGCCAGTAAGGCGAACTCCTACAATGAGCAGTTCTTC. This rearrangement joins TRBV19 to TRBJ2-1; D remains ambiguous. The CDR3 is 13 residues long. V shed 7 bases and J shed 0 bases, with 7 bases lying between them. Germline V CDR1 and CDR2: LNHDA, SQIVND (reference sequence).

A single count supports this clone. The CDR3 DNA sequence: TGTGCCAGCAGCTCGACCACCTATAATTCACCCCTCCACTTT. Encoded protein: CASSSTTYNSPLHF. The chain has TRBV6-6 and TRBJ1-6; the D is unclear. Germline CDR1 and CDR2: MNHNY and SVGAGI (reference sequence). V was pared by 6 bases and J by 2 bases, with 8 bases between. This CDR3 region has 14 residues.

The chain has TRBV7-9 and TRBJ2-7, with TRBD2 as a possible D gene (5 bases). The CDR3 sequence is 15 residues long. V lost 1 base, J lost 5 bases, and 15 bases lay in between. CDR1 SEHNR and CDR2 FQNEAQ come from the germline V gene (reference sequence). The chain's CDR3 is CASSLVSSGIHEQYF. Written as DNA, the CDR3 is TGTGCCAGCAGCTTAGTCTCTTCGGGGATCCACGAGCAGTACTTC.

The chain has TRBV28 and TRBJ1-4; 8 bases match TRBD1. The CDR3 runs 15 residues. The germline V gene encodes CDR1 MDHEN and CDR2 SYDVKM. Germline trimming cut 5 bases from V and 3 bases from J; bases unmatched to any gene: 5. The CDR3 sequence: CASSPLTGANEKLFF. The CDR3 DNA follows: TGTGCCAGCAGTCCGTTGACAGGGGCTAATGAAAAACTGTTTTTT.